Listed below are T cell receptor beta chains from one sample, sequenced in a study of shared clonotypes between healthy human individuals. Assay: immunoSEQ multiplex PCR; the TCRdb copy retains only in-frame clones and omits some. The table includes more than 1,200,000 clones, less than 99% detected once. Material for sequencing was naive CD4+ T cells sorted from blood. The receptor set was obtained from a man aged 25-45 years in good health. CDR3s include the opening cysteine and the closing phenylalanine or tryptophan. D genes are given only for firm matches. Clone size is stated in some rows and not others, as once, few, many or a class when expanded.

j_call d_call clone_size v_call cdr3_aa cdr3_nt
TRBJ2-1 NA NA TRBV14 CASSPGWGLDDEQFF TGTGCCAGCAGCCCCGGATGGGGGCTTGACGATGAGCAGTTCTTC
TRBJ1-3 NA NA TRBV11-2 CASSLGGSGNTIYF TGTGCCAGCAGCTTAGGGGGGAGTGGAAACACCATATATTTT
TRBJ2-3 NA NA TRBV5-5 CASSFRQGMQDTQYF TGTGCCAGCAGCTTCCGGCAGGGTATGCAGGATACGCAGTATTTT
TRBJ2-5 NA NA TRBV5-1 CASSHTGTLSGSQETQYF TGCGCCAGCAGCCATACGGGAACGCTGTCAGGGTCGCAAGAGACCCAGTACTTC
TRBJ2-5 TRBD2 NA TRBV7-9 CASSLFHGLAGGETQYF TGTGCCAGCAGCTTATTCCACGGACTAGCGGGAGGTGAGACCCAGTACTTC
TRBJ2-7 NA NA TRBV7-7 CASSLEFYEQYF TGTGCTAGCAGCCTAGAGTTCTACGAGCAGTACTTC
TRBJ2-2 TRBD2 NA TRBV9 CASSVGLAGRNGELFF TGTGCCAGCAGCGTAGGGTTAGCGGGAAGGAACGGGGAGCTGTTTTTT
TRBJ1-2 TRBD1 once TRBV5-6 CASSLTFPGQALGYTF TGTGCCAGCAGCTTGACTTTTCCGGGACAGGCTCTAGGCTACACCTTC
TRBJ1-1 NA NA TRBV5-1 CASSSQGYTEAFF TGCGCCAGCAGCTCACAGGGTTACACTGAAGCTTTCTTT
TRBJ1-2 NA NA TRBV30 CAWTRGGGGYTF TGTGCCTGGACCCGGGGAGGTGGAGGCTACACCTTC